These 8 T cell receptor beta chains originate from one sample sequenced in a study of T cells after yellow fever vaccination. One entry per CDR3 protein results from TCRdb running MiXCR on the 5' RACE reads. The table includes fewer than 400,000 distinct CDR3 sequences, around 11% detected once. The specimen was CD4+ T cells sorted from PBMCs, collected 45 days after the yellow fever booster vaccination. The receptor set was obtained from a man aged 18 to 29 who received the YFV17D yellow fever vaccine.

There are a few counts of this clonotype. The chain recombines TRBV12-3 or TRBV12-4 with TRBJ1-4; D ambiguous. The CDR3 extends over 12 amino acids. V lost 4 bases to trimming and J lost 6 bases, with 6 bases between them. CDR3 region: CASSSVDEKLFF. The CDR3, as DNA: TGTGCCAGCAGTTCCGTTGATGAAAAACTGTTTTTT.

J is TRBJ1-2 and V is TRBV12-3 or TRBV12-4, with D hard to call. With 6 bases removed from V and 8 bases from J, the gap between germline ends came to 16 bases. There are 13 residues in the CDR3. The CDR3 bases are TGTGCCAGCAGAGATACCCGACTGAAGGGCTACACCTTC. It encodes CASRDTRLKGYTF.

Only a few counts were recorded for this clonotype. CDR3 DNA: TGTGCCAGCAGTAAAATTTGGGGGGGTAACACAGATACGCAGTATTTT. This encodes CASSKIWGGNTDTQYF. This sequence joins TRBV7-2 and TRBJ2-3; 7 bases line up with TRBD2. Germline V CDR1 and CDR2: SGHTA, FQGNSA. The length of the CDR3 is 16 residues. The junction had 11 bases not matched to a gene; V was cut back by 6 bases and J by 2 bases.

The table lists this clonotype with a few counts. The V and J genes are TRBV12-3 or TRBV12-4 and TRBJ1-2, with 10 bases matching TRBD1. The length of the CDR3 is 15 residues. The trim removed 6 bases at V and 5 bases at J, leaving 9 bases unmatched. In DNA form, the CDR3 reads TGTGCCAGCAGCCTCGGGACAGGGGATAAATATGGCTACACCTTC. Its translation: CASSLGTGDKYGYTF.

This clonotype was observed a handful of times. The chain carries TRBV19 and TRBJ1-1; no firm D call. The CDR3 spans 14 residues. Trimming removed 7 bases at V and 6 bases at J, with 18 bases between. Germline assignment: CDR1 LNHDA and CDR2 SQIVND (reference sequence). The DNA of the CDR3 is TGTGCCAGTACCAAAACCGACCGAACTTCTGAAGCTTTCTTT. The encoded protein is CASTKTDRTSEAFF.

CDR3 DNA sequence: TGCGCCAGCAGCTTGGTATTCCGACGGGCAGACAAAAACATTCAGTACTTC. Translation: CASSLVFRRADKNIQYF. The V and J genes are TRBV5-1 and TRBJ2-4; D gene ambiguous. Germline CDR1 and CDR2: SGHRS and YFSETQ. V was trimmed by 0 bases and J by 3 bases, leaving 16 bases between them. CDR3 size: 17 residues.

The CDR3 DNA is TGTGCCAGCAGTCCTAACCCCGGGACAGGGCTTGACTACACCTTC. Translation gives CASSPNPGTGLDYTF. V is TRBV27 and J is TRBJ1-2, with 9 positions matching TRBD1. Trimming cost V 5 bases and J 10 bases; bases outside gene matches: 14. Germline V CDR1 and CDR2: MNHEY, SMNVEV (reference sequence). The CDR3 has 15 amino acids.

In this sample, this clonotype turned up a few times. The chain is built from TRBV9 and TRBJ2-2; TRBD1 might be the D (6 bases). The CDR3 loop spans 13 amino acids. Trimming took 3 bases from V and 6 from J, leaving 9 bases between them. From germline, CDR1 is SGDLS and CDR2 YYNGEE. This chain's CDR3 is CASSATGSGELFF. CDR3 nucleotides: TGTGCCAGCAGCGCCACAGGGTCCGGGGAGCTGTTTTTT. The full variable domain, completed using reference TRBV9 and TRBJ2-2, is DSGVTQTPKHLITATGQRVTLRCSPRSGDLSVYWYQQSLDQGLQFLIQYYNGEERAKGNILERFSAQQFPDLHSELNLSSLELGDSALYFCASSATGSGELFFGEGSRLTVL.